The 15 T cell receptor beta chains reported below all come from one sample, sequenced in a study of PD-1 blockade in mismatch repair-deficient tumors. The method was immunoSEQ multiplex PCR; TCRdb's version includes in-frame clones alone and lacks a portion of them. This sample carries more than 95,000 clones, around 83% of them seen once, and the ten largest clones take approximately 13%. Sequencing was performed on peripheral blood, taken 44 weeks after starting pembrolizumab. The receptor source for this set is an adult with mismatch repair-deficient cancer.

V and J are TRBV30 and TRBJ2-1; D not resolved. This CDR3 comprises 12 residues. The V end lost 2 bases, the J end lost 4 bases, and 6 bases lay between the germline ends. From germline, CDR1 is GTSNPN and CDR2 SVGIG (reference sequence). CDR3 DNA: TGTGCCTGGAGTCCACGTTACAATGAGCAGTTCTTC. It yields the protein CAWSPRYNEQFF. Together with reference TRBV30 and TRBJ2-1, the CDR3 gives the full variable domain: SQTIHQWPATLVQPVGSPLSLECTVEGTSNPNLYWYRQAAGRGLQLLFYSVGIGQISSEVPQNLSASRPQDRQFILSSKKLLLSDSGFYLCAWSPRYNEQFFGPGTRLTVL.

This rearrangement joins TRBV5-5 to TRBJ2-7; 7 nucleotides agree with TRBD1. Germline V gene data show CDR1 as SGHKS and CDR2 as YYEKEE (reference sequence). The ends lost 3 bases at V and 2 bases at J; junction bases unmatched: 20. The CDR3 loop spans 19 amino acids. The CDR3 reads CASSSIYYRGTDIPYEQYF. Here the CDR3 DNA reads TGTGCCAGCAGCTCCATCTATTATAGAGGGACAGACATACCCTACGAGCAGTACTTC. The full variable domain, completed using reference TRBV5-5 and TRBJ2-7, is DAGVTQSPTHLIKTRGQQVTLRCSPISGHKSVSWYQQVLGQGPQFIFQYYEKEERGRGNFPDRFSARQFPNYSSELNVNALLLGDSALYLCASSSIYYRGTDIPYEQYFGPGTRLTVT.

V is TRBV5-1 and J is TRBJ2-6; D is uncertain. Deletions cut 4 bases from V and 0 bases from J, with 11 bases between. Germline V lookup: CDR1 SGHRS, CDR2 YFSETQ. The CDR3 consists of 16 residues. CDR3 protein: CASSSKQYSGANVLTF. CDR3 DNA sequence: TGCGCCAGCAGCAGTAAACAGTACTCTGGGGCCAACGTCCTGACTTTC.

Notes on this clone: Other DNA sequences of this sample code for an identical CDR3. The chain recombines TRBV29-1 with TRBJ2-3, with 10 bases identical to TRBD2. Germline V gene sequence: CDR1 SQVTM, CDR2 ANQGSEA. V shed 4 bases, J shed 3 bases, and the junction held 1 base outside the gene matches. The CDR3 loop spans 13 amino acids. CDR3 sequence reads: CSVGLAGTDTQYF. The CDR3 DNA sequence: TGCAGCGTTGGACTAGCGGGTACAGATACGCAGTATTTT.

This rearrangement joins TRBV16 to TRBJ1-1, with D perhaps TRBD1 (5 bases). The CDR3 contains 12 residues. V gave up 0 bases and J gave up 7 bases, with 6 bases separating them. The germline V gene encodes CDR1 KGHSY and CDR2 FQNENV. In DNA, the CDR3 is TGTGCCAGCAGCCAATCGGGGGGTGAAGCTTTCTTT. Protein product: CASSQSGGEAFF.

CDR3 loop: CASSPSAAPSGLDGYTF. In nucleotides, the CDR3 is TGTGCCAGCTCACCATCGGCGGCCCCCTCAGGGCTGGATGGCTACACCTTC. This sequence joins TRBV18 and TRBJ1-2; a possible D gene is TRBD1 (5 bases). This CDR3 spans 17 amino acids. Trimming cost V 2 bases and J 6 bases, with 22 bases left between them. CDR1 and CDR2 (germline): KGHSH, LQKENI. The entire variable domain, with the rest obtained from reference TRBV18 and TRBJ1-2, is as follows: NAGVMQNPRHLVRRRGQEARLRCSPMKGHSHVYWYRQLPEEGLKFMVYLQKENIIDESGMPKERFSAEFPKEGPSILRIQQVVRGDSAAYFCASSPSAAPSGLDGYTFGSGTRLTVV.

The chain is built from TRBV4-2 and TRBJ2-6, with 8 nucleotides matching TRBD2. The V gene end was trimmed by 2 bases and the J gene end by 0 bases; junction bases not matched to a gene: 0. Germline values: CDR1 LGHNA, CDR2 YNFKEQ. The CDR3 is 16 amino acids. The DNA of the CDR3 is TGTGCCAGCAGCCAAACTAGCGGCTCTGGGGCCAACGTCCTGACTTTC. Translation: CASSQTSGSGANVLTF.

This chain uses TRBV4-1 with TRBJ2-5; no reliable D call. The CDR3 length is 13 residues. The ends were cut back, 1 base at V and 4 bases at J, with 7 bases in the middle. Germline CDR1 MGHRA, CDR2 YSYEKL. The CDR3 DNA sequence: TGCGCCAGCAGCCAAGTGGTTGGAGAGACCCAGTACTTC. This gives the protein CASSQVVGETQYF.

The chain is built from TRBV27 and TRBJ2-6, with D perhaps matching TRBD1 (5 bases). V was shortened by 5 bases and J by 0 bases, with 11 bases between the two germline ends. This CDR3 has 16 amino acids. Germline CDR1 reads MNHEY; CDR2 reads SMNVEV (reference sequence). The CDR3 nucleotides read TGTGCCAGCAGTCACGTTGACAGCTCTGGGGCCAACGTCCTGACTTTC. Its protein is CASSHVDSSGANVLTF.

The chain links TRBV7-8 to TRBJ2-5; D unresolved. The germline V gene encodes CDR1 SGHVS and CDR2 FQNEAQ. V was shortened by 0 bases and J by 1 base, with 9 bases between the two germline ends. The CDR3 is 15 residues long. In nucleotides, the CDR3 is TGTGCCAGCAGCTTAGCTGGCACTACCCAAGAGACCCAGTACTTC. Protein sequence: CASSLAGTTQETQYF. Full variable domain (outside the CDR3, taken from reference TRBV7-8 and TRBJ2-5): GAGVSQSPRYKVAKRGQDVALRCDPISGHVSLFWYQQALGQGPEFLTYFQNEAQLDKSGLPSDRFFAERPEGSVSTLKIQRTQQEDSAVYLCASSLAGTTQETQYFGPGTRLLVL.

The chain joins TRBV4-1 to TRBJ2-7; D might be TRBD1 (5 bases). Per the germline V gene, CDR1 is MGHRA and CDR2 is YSYEKL. This CDR3 comprises 17 residues. Between the trimmed V and J ends, which lost 4 bases and 7 bases, there was a span of 26 bases. The CDR3 DNA is TGCGCCAGCAGCCTCGACAGCGACCATCCCTATATGGGTGAGCAGTACTTC. Translating it yields CASSLDSDHPYMGEQYF.

The chain has TRBV11-2 and TRBJ2-7; D not resolved. This CDR3 comprises 15 residues. Trimming shortened V by 0 bases and J by 0 bases, and 9 bases separated the two germline ends. Germline V gene sequence: CDR1 SGHAT, CDR2 FQNNGV. This chain's CDR3 is CASSLEFRYSYEQYF. The CDR3 region has the DNA TGTGCCAGCAGCTTAGAATTTCGGTACTCCTACGAGCAGTACTTC. The full variable domain, with the rest looked up from reference TRBV11-2 and TRBJ2-7, is EAGVAQSPRYKIIEKRQSVAFWCNPISGHATLYWYQQILGQGPKLLIQFQNNGVVDDSQLPKDRFSAERLKGVDSTLKIQPAKLEDSAVYLCASSLEFRYSYEQYFGPGTRLTVT.

The chain carries TRBV6-5 and TRBJ2-5, with 8 bases matching TRBD2. Germline V CDR1 and CDR2: MNHEY, SVGAGI. The trim removed 5 bases at V and 2 bases at J, leaving 1 base unmatched. This CDR3 contains 13 residues. The DNA for the CDR3 is TGTGCCAGCAGTAAGCGGGGGCAAGAGACCCAGTACTTC. Amino acid sequence: CASSKRGQETQYF.

V usage is TRBV30 and J usage is TRBJ1-4; the match to TRBD1 covers 7 bases. The CDR3 covers 14 residues. Germline V gene data show CDR1 as GTSNPN and CDR2 as SVGIG (reference sequence). V lost 1 base to trimming and J lost 3 bases; unmatched junction nucleotides: 2. The CDR3: CAWSEGQSNEKLFF. The DNA for the CDR3 is TGTGCCTGGAGTGAGGGACAGTCTAATGAAAAACTGTTTTTT.

The chain joins TRBV5-5 to TRBJ1-1; D uncertain. Germline CDR1 SGHKS, CDR2 YYEKEE (reference sequence). V was clipped by 0 bases and J by 3 bases, with 6 bases between them. The CDR3 contains 13 residues. This CDR3 is CASSLADHTEAFF. The CDR3 DNA sequence: TGTGCCAGCAGCTTGGCGGATCACACTGAAGCTTTCTTT.